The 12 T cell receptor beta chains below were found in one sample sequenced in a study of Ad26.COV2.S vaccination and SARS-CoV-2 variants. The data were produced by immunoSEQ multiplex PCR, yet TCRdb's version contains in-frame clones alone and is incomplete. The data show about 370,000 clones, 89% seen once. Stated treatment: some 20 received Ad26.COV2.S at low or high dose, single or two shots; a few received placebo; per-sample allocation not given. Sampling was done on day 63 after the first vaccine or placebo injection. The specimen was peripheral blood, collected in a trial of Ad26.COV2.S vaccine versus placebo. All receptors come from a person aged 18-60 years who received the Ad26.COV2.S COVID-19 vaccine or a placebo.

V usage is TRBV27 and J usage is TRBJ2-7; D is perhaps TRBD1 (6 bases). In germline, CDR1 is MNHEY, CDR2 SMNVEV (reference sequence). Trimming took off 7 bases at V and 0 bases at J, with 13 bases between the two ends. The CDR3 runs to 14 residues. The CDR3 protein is CASKRTVYSYEQYF. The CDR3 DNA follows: TGTGCCAGCAAACGGACAGTCTACTCCTACGAGCAGTACTTC.

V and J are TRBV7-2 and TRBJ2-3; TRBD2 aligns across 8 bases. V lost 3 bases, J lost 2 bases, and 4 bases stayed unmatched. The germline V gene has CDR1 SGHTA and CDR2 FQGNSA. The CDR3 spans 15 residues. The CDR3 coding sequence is TGTGCCAGCAGCTTCCGGACTAGCCACACAGATACGCAGTATTTT. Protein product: CASSFRTSHTDTQYF.

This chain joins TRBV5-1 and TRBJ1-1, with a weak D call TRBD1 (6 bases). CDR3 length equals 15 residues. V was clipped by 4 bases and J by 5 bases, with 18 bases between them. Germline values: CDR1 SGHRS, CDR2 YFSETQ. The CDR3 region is CASSPEGDGWTEAFF. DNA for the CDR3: TGCGCCAGCAGCCCTGAGGGGGACGGGTGGACTGAAGCTTTCTTT.

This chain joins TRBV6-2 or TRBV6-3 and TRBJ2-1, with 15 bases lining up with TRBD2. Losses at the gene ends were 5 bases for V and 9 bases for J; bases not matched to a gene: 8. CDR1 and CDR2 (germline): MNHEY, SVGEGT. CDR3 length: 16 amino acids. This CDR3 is CASSLLPGLAGGEQFF. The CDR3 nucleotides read TGTGCCAGCAGTCTACTCCCGGGACTAGCGGGAGGTGAGCAGTTCTTC.

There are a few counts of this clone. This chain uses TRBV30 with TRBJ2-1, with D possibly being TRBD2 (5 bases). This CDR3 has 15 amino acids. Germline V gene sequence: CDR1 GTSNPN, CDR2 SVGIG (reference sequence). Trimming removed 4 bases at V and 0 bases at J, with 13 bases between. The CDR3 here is CAWTFSSSSYNEQFF. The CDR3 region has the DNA TGTGCCTGGACCTTCTCTAGCAGCTCCTACAATGAGCAGTTCTTC.

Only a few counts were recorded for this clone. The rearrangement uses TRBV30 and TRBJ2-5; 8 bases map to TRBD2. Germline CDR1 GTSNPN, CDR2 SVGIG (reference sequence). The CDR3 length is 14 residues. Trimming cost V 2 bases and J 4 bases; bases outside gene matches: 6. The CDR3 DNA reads TGTGCCTGGAGTTCTGAGACTAGCGCAGAGACCCAGTACTTC. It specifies CAWSSETSAETQYF.

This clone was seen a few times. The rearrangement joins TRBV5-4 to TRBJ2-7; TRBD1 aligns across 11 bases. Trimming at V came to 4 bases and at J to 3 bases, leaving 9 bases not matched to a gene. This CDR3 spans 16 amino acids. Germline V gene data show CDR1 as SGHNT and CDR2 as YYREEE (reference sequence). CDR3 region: CASSLGRDRGDYEQYF. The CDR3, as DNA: TGTGCCAGCAGCCTCGGCCGGGACAGGGGGGACTACGAGCAGTACTTC.

CDR3 coding DNA: TGTGCCAGCAGCTTACAAGACAGGGGGAGCACAGATACGCAGTATTTT. This codes for CASSLQDRGSTDTQYF. The gene calls are TRBV11-2 and TRBJ2-3, with 9 bases that match TRBD1. There are 16 residues in the CDR3. Trimming cost V 2 bases and J 0 bases; bases outside gene matches: 3. The germline V gene has CDR1 SGHAT and CDR2 FQNNGV.

In DNA form, the CDR3 reads TGCGCCAGCAGCTTGGGGACTAGCGGGAGCCCTTACCAAGAGACCCAGTACTTC. Translated, it gives CASSLGTSGSPYQETQYF. The chain carries TRBV5-1 and TRBJ2-5; the match to TRBD2 covers 13 bases. The germline gives CDR1 SGHRS, CDR2 YFSETQ. The CDR3 totals 18 residues. Germline trimming cut 0 bases from V and 0 bases from J; bases unmatched to any gene: 5.

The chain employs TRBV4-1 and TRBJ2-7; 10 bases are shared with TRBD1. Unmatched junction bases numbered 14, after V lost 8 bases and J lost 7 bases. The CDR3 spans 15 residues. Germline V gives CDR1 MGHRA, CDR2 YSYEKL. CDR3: CASSPGPGTGVEQYF. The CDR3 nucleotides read TGCGCCAGCTCACCTGGGCCGGGGACAGGGGTTGAGCAGTACTTC.

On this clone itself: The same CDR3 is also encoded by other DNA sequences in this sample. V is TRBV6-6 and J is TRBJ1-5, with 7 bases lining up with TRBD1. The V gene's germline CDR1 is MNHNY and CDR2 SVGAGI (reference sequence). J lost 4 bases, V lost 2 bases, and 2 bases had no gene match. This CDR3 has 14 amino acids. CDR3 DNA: TGTGCCAGCAGTTACGGGACAGCTAATCAGCCCCAGCATTTT. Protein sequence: CASSYGTANQPQHF.

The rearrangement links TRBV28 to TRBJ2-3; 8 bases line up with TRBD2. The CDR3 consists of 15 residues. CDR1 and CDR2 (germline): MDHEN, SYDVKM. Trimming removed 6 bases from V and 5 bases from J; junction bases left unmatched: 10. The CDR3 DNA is TGTGCCAGCAGCCCCCCAGCGGGAGCGGTAGATACGCAGTATTTT. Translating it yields CASSPPAGAVDTQYF.